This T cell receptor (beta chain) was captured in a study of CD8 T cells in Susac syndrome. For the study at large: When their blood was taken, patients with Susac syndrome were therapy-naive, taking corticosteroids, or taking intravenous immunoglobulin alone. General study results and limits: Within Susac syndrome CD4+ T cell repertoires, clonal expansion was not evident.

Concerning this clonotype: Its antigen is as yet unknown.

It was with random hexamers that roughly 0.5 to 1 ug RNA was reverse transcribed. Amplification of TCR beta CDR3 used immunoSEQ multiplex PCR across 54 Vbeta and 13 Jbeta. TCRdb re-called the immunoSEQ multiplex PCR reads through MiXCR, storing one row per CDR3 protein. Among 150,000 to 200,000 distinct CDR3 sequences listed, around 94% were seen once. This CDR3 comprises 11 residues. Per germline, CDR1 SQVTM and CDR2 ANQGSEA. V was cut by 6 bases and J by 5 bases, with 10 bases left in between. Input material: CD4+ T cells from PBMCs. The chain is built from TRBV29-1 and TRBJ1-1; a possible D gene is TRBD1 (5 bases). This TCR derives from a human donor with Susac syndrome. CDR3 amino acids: CSVLPGTEAFF. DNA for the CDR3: TGCAGCGTCTTACCAGGGACTGAAGCTTTCTTT.